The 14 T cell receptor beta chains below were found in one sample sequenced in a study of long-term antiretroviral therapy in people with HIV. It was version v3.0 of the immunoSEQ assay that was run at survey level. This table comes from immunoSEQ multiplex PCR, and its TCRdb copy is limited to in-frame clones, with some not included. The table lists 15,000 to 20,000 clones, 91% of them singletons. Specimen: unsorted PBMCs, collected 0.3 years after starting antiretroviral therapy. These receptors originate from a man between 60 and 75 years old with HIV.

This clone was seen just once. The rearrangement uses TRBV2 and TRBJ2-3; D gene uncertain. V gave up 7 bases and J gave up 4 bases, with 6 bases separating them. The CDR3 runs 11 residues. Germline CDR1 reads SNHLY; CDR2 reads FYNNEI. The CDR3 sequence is CASTRSDTQYF. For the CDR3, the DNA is TGTGCCAGCACCCGTTCAGATACGCAGTATTTT.

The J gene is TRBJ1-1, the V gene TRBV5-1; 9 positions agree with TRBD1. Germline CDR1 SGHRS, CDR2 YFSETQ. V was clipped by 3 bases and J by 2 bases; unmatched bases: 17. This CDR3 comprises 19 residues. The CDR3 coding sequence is TGCGCCAGCAGCTCGTTCCGGGACAGGGATGGTTTTGGTAACACTGAAGCTTTCTTT. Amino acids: CASSSFRDRDGFGNTEAFF.

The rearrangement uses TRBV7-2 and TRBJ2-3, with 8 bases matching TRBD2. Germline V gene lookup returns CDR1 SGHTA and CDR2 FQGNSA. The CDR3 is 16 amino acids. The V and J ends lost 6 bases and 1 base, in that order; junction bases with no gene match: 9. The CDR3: CASRTSGGGGTDTQYF. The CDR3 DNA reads TGTGCCAGCAGGACCAGCGGGGGCGGCGGCACAGATACGCAGTATTTT. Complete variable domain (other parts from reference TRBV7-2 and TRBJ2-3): GAGVSQSPSNKVTEKGKDVELRCDPISGHTALYWYRQSLGQGLEFLIYFQGNSAPDKSGLPSDRFSAERTGGSVSTLTIQRTQQEDSAVYLCASRTSGGGGTDTQYFGPGTRLTVL.

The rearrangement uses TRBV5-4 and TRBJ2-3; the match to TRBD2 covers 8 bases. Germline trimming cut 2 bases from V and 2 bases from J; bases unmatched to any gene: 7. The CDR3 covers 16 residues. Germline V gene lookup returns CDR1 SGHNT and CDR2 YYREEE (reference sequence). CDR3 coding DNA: TGTGCCAGCAGCTTAGCACTAGCGGACTCCACAGATACGCAGTATTTT. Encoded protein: CASSLALADSTDTQYF.

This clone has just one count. CDR3 bases: TGCGCCAGCAGCTTGGACCAGGGGAACTATGGCTACACCTTC. Translating gives CASSLDQGNYGYTF. The chain recombines TRBV5-1 with TRBJ1-2; maybe TRBD1 (6 bases). Germline V gives CDR1 SGHRS, CDR2 YFSETQ. The V end lost 0 bases, the J end lost 2 bases, and 8 bases lay between the germline ends. This CDR3 region has 14 residues.

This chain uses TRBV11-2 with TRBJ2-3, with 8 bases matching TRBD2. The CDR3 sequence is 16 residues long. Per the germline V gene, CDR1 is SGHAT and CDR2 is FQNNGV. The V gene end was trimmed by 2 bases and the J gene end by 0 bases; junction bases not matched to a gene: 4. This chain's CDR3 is CASSLLLAVSTDTQYF. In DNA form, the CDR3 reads TGTGCCAGCAGCTTATTACTAGCGGTTAGCACAGATACGCAGTATTTT.

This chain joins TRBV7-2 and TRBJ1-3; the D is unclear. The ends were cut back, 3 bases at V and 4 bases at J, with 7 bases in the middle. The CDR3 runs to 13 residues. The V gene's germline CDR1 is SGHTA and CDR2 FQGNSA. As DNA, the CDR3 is TGTGCCAGCAGCTTCGGCCAGGGAAACACCATATATTTT. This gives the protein CASSFGQGNTIYF.

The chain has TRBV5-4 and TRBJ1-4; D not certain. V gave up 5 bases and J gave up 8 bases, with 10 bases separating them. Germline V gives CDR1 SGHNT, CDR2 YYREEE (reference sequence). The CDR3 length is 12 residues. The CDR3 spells CASSYLEEKLFF. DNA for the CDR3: TGTGCCAGCAGTTACCTTGAGGAAAAACTGTTTTTT.

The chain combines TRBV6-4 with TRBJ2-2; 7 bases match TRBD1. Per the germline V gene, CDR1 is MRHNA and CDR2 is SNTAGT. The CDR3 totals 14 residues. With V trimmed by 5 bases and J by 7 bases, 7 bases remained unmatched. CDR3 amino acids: CASSKTGEHGELFF. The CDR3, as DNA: TGTGCCAGCAGTAAAACAGGGGAACACGGGGAGCTGTTTTTT.

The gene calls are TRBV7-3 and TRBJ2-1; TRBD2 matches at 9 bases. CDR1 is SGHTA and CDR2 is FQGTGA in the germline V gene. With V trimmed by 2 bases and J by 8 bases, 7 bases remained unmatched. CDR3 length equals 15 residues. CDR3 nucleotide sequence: TGTGCCAGCAGCTTATCAGTAGCGGGGGTTGATGAGCAGTTCTTC. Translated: CASSLSVAGVDEQFF.

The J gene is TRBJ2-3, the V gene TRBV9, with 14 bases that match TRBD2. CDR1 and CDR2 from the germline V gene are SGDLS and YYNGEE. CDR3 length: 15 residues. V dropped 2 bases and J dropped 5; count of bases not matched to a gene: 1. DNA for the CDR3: TGTGCCAGCAGCGTCGGGACTAGCGGGGGAGATACGCAGTATTTT. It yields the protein CASSVGTSGGDTQYF.

The CDR3 region is CASSILKRGGHETQYF. The CDR3 nucleotides read TGTGCCAGCAGCATACTCAAGCGGGGGGGCCACGAGACCCAGTACTTC. The chain joins TRBV7-8 to TRBJ2-5; 10 bases are a match to TRBD2. The CDR3 extends over 16 amino acids. The germline V gene encodes CDR1 SGHVS and CDR2 FQNEAQ. J gave up 5 bases and V 5 bases, and 11 bases lay outside the gene matches.

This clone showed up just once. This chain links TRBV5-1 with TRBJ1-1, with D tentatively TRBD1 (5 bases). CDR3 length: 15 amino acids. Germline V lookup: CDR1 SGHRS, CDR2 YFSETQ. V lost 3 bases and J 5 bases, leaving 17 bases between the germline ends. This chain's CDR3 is CASSSLGGVSTEAFF. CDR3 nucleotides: TGCGCCAGCAGCTCGCTGGGGGGTGTAAGTACTGAAGCTTTCTTT.

CDR3 loop: CASSTSQGAAYQETQYF. The CDR3 coding sequence is TGTGCCAGCAGCACATCGCAGGGGGCGGCCTACCAAGAGACCCAGTACTTC. The J gene is TRBJ2-5, the V gene TRBV7-8, with 8 bases that match TRBD1. CDR3 size: 17 residues. Trimming removed 5 bases from V and 0 bases from J; junction bases left unmatched: 11. The V gene's germline CDR1 is SGHVS and CDR2 FQNEAQ.